Sequencing of this T cell receptor (beta chain) was carried out in a study of blood T cell repertoires in COVID-19. For the study at large: Material from acute and convalescent COVID-19 was sourced from the United States, Italy and Spain. In each case, the material was cDNA or gDNA derived from T cells, B-cell-depleted T cells, or PBMCs.

Original processing methods: Amplification from reference gene primers served as the basis for estimated nucleated cell counts. Profiling relied on immunoSEQ multiplex PCR, and the TCRdb table lists in-frame clones only, not all of them. V, J and clone size reflect that table, while D and trimming were determined from the DNA. This table has more than 80,000 clones, roughly 89% appearing once. The germline gives CDR1 MNHEY, CDR2 SVGEGT. V lost 5 bases, J lost 5 bases, and 12 bases lay in between. The CDR3 is 13 amino acids. During active infection, Seattle patients enrolled and were then monitored through disease.

J is TRBJ1-1 and V is TRBV6-2 or TRBV6-3; D uncertain. The TCR comes from a woman aged 55 to 70 with COVID-19, enrolled during active disease. Source material: peripheral blood. CDR3: CASSPRFGTEAFF. The CDR3 DNA reads as TGTGCCAGCAGTCCCAGGTTTGGTACTGAAGCTTTCTTT.